These 32 T cell receptor beta chains came from one sample sequenced in a study of cytomegalovirus exposure and HLA in healthy donors. Researchers ran the PCR with 60 Vbeta and 13 Jbeta primers. Data came from immunoSEQ multiplex PCR; TCRdb stores just in-frame clones and leaves some out. The repertoire consists of roughly 190,000 clones, with just under 80% occurring once and the leading ten covering approximately 2.6%. What was sequenced was PBMCs. These receptors originate from a female donor in good health and CMV-seronegative.

The chain has TRBV6-1 and TRBJ1-6; TRBD1 agrees at 10 bases. This CDR3 contains 15 residues. The germline gives CDR1 MNHNS, CDR2 SASEGT. The J segment lost 6 bases and the V segment lost 4 bases, leaving 3 bases of the junction unmatched. The CDR3 DNA follows: TGTGCCAGCAGTGGCCGGACAGGGGGTAATTCACCCCTCCACTTT. Amino acids: CASSGRTGGNSPLHF.

V gene TRBV25-1 combines with J gene TRBJ2-2, with D tentatively TRBD1 (6 bases). Trimming removed 0 bases at V and 3 bases at J, with 8 bases between. The CDR3 loop spans 15 amino acids. CDR1 is MGHDK and CDR2 is SYGVNS in the germline V gene. The CDR3 here is CASSEYGGHTGELFF. The CDR3 DNA reads as TGTGCCAGCAGTGAATATGGGGGCCACACCGGGGAGCTGTTTTTT.

This chain links TRBV28 with TRBJ2-3, with 8 positions matching TRBD2. Germline V gene data show CDR1 as MDHEN and CDR2 as SYDVKM. V gave up 1 base and J gave up 5 bases; unmatched junction bases: 5. The CDR3 is made up of 15 amino acids. The CDR3 DNA reads TGTGCCAGCAGTTTATCAGGACTAGCAGTAGATACGCAGTATTTT. Protein: CASSLSGLAVDTQYF.

The chain couples TRBV5-1 to TRBJ1-1, with TRBD1 matching over 9 bases. Looked up from germline, CDR1 is SGHRS and CDR2 is YFSETQ. The CDR3 covers 17 residues. V was clipped by 4 bases and J by 3 bases; unmatched bases: 13. The CDR3 DNA follows: TGCGCCAGCAGCATAACCGGGACAGGGAGTACTGACACTGAAGCTTTCTTT. This sequence encodes CASSITGTGSTDTEAFF.

A few counts support this clone. V and J are TRBV7-6 and TRBJ2-3, with 7 bases matching TRBD2. V trimming: 5 bases; J trimming: 2 bases; junction bases outside the gene matches: 10. CDR1 and CDR2 (germline): SGHVS, FNYEAQ. This CDR3 is 16 amino acids long. The DNA of the CDR3 is TGTGCCAGCAGCCGGGGGGTATTAGCGCCCACAGATACGCAGTATTTT. As protein: CASSRGVLAPTDTQYF.

V and J are TRBV27 and TRBJ2-7; 13 nucleotides agree with TRBD2. This CDR3 comprises 15 residues. The trim removed 5 bases at V and 3 bases at J, leaving 4 bases unmatched. Germline V gene data show CDR1 as MNHEY and CDR2 as SMNVEV (reference sequence). CDR3 bases: TGTGCCAGCAGTATACGGACTAGCGGGAGCTACGAGCAGTACTTC. Residues: CASSIRTSGSYEQYF.

This sequence joins TRBV5-1 and TRBJ2-7; D is perhaps TRBD1 (6 bases). From germline, CDR1 is SGHRS and CDR2 YFSETQ. With 4 bases removed from V and 0 bases from J, the gap between germline ends came to 8 bases. This CDR3 contains 13 residues. Here the CDR3 reads CASSVQGSYEQYF. CDR3 in DNA: TGCGCCAGCAGCGTACAGGGCTCCTACGAGCAGTACTTC.

The chain carries TRBV4-3 and TRBJ2-1, with TRBD1 as a possible D gene (5 bases). CDR1 is LGHNA and CDR2 is YSLEER in the germline V gene. Trimming pared 3 bases from V and 2 bases from J, leaving 8 bases between. The CDR3 length is 14 residues. This chain's CDR3 is CASSQTEAYNEQFF. The DNA of the CDR3 is TGCGCCAGCAGCCAGACAGAGGCCTACAATGAGCAGTTCTTC.

The chain joins TRBV18 to TRBJ2-3; D is uncertain. Germline CDR1 and CDR2: KGHSH and LQKENI. The CDR3 is made up of 15 amino acids. V was pared by 3 bases and J by 0 bases, with 10 bases between. CDR3 coding DNA: TGTGCCAGCTCACCCCAGGTTTGGAGCACAGATACGCAGTATTTT. This translates into CASSPQVWSTDTQYF.

The V gene is TRBV5-1, the J gene TRBJ2-1; 8 bases are shared with TRBD1. In germline, CDR1 is SGHRS, CDR2 YFSETQ. V shed 2 bases and J 5 bases; nucleotides not matched to a gene: 3. This CDR3 is built from 14 residues. The CDR3 DNA reads as TGCGCCAGCAGCTTCGGACAGGGAGACAATGAGCAGTTCTTC. Its translation is CASSFGQGDNEQFF.

V gene TRBV5-1 combines with J gene TRBJ2-5, with D perhaps matching TRBD1 (6 bases). Trimming removed 4 bases at V and 1 base at J, with 8 bases between. The CDR3 is 13 residues long. CDR1 SGHRS and CDR2 YFSETQ come from the germline V gene. The CDR3 bases are TGCGCCAGCAGCAGGGACACCCAAGAGACCCAGTACTTC. Translated: CASSRDTQETQYF.

The rearrangement links TRBV10-3 to TRBJ2-3; 7 bases agree with TRBD1. The germline gives CDR1 ENHRY, CDR2 SYGVKD. V lost 4 bases and J lost 3; bases outside the gene matches: 1. This CDR3 comprises 13 residues. The CDR3 region has the DNA TGTGCCATCAGTGCAGGGGGAACAGATACGCAGTATTTT. This codes for CAISAGGTDTQYF.

The V call is TRBV7-9, the J call TRBJ2-7; no firm D call. The V gene's germline CDR1 is SEHNR and CDR2 FQNEAQ (reference sequence). The V end was cut by 0 bases, the J end by 6 bases, with 6 bases between. The CDR3 runs to 12 residues. The CDR3 loop is CASSLARGEQYF. The CDR3, as DNA: TGTGCCAGCAGCTTAGCGCGTGGCGAGCAGTACTTC.

The chain carries TRBV11-3 and TRBJ2-3; 9 bases are a match to TRBD1. The germline gives CDR1 SGHNT, CDR2 YENEEA. The CDR3 consists of 18 residues. Germline trimming cut 4 bases from V and 2 bases from J; bases unmatched to any gene: 13. For the CDR3, the DNA is TGTGCCAGCAGCTCGCCCTCGACAGGGGGTCTTTTCACAGATACGCAGTATTTT. It is translated as CASSSPSTGGLFTDTQYF.

The gene calls are TRBV29-1 and TRBJ2-1; 11 bases fit TRBD1. CDR1 and CDR2 (germline): SQVTM, ANQGSEA. The J segment lost 7 bases and the V segment lost 6 bases, leaving 8 bases of the junction unmatched. The CDR3 length is 14 residues. In DNA form, the CDR3 reads TGCAGCGTCCGGGACAGGGGGAGCGGGAATGAGCAGTTCTTC. Its translation is CSVRDRGSGNEQFF.

This sequence joins TRBV2 and TRBJ2-1; no definite D call. With 5 bases removed from V and 0 bases from J, the gap between germline ends came to 14 bases. The CDR3 is 16 amino acids. Germline V gene lookup returns CDR1 SNHLY and CDR2 FYNNEI. The CDR3 DNA is TGTGCCAGCAGTCCAATTGGAGTGAGCTCCTACAATGAGCAGTTCTTC. Its translation is CASSPIGVSSYNEQFF.

This chain links TRBV5-1 with TRBJ2-5; 8 bases are shared with TRBD1. Germline CDR1 is SGHRS and CDR2 is YFSETQ. Trimming removed 4 bases from V and 4 bases from J; junction bases left unmatched: 6. CDR3 length equals 14 residues. Here the CDR3 reads CASSLGTGGETQYF. CDR3 bases: TGCGCCAGCAGCCTAGGGACAGGAGGAGAGACCCAGTACTTC.

The genes are TRBV2 and TRBJ2-1, with 10 bases matching TRBD2. The CDR3 extends over 16 amino acids. V dropped 3 bases and J dropped 1; count of bases not matched to a gene: 3. The germline gives CDR1 SNHLY, CDR2 FYNNEI. The CDR3 region is CASSDQRGGSYNEQFF. DNA for the CDR3: TGTGCCAGCAGTGACCAGCGGGGGGGGTCCTACAATGAGCAGTTCTTC.

The chain recombines TRBV12-2 with TRBJ1-5; TRBD1, the D gene given by the table, was not confirmed from the DNA. TRBV12-2 is given as a pseudogene. The CDR3 covers 15 residues. The CDR3 DNA follows: TGTGCAAGTCGCTTAGCACAGGGGCGCAATCAGCCCCAGCATTTT. Translated: CASRLAQGRNQPQHF.

Only a few counts were recorded for this clone. V is TRBV30 and J is TRBJ2-4, with unresolved D. This CDR3 spans 13 amino acids. Trimming left V 3 bases short and J 5 bases short, with 11 bases between. Per germline, CDR1 GTSNPN and CDR2 SVGIG (reference sequence). The CDR3 is CAWSLEVQNIQYF. DNA for the CDR3: TGTGCCTGGAGCCTCGAGGTCCAAAACATTCAGTACTTC.

This chain links TRBV4-1 with TRBJ2-4; D gene ambiguous. The CDR3 spans 15 residues. Per germline, CDR1 MGHRA and CDR2 YSYEKL. V lost 4 bases to trimming and J lost 0 bases, with 10 bases between them. DNA of the CDR3: TGCGCCAGCAGCCTAGATGTAATAGCCAAAAACATTCAGTACTTC. Translating gives CASSLDVIAKNIQYF.

V is TRBV19 and J is TRBJ1-2, with TRBD1 matching 8 bases. CDR1 LNHDA and CDR2 SQIVND come from the germline V gene (reference sequence). The trim removed 2 bases at V and 4 bases at J, leaving 3 bases unmatched. This CDR3 contains 14 residues. DNA for the CDR3: TGTGCCAGTAGTATACAGGGGGCTAGCTATGGCTACACCTTC. Protein sequence: CASSIQGASYGYTF.

This clone was seen a single time. The V and J genes are TRBV30 and TRBJ1-3; D possibly corresponds to TRBD1 (6 bases). Trimming stripped 2 bases from V and 4 bases from J, with 9 bases between. From germline, CDR1 is GTSNPN and CDR2 SVGIG (reference sequence). This CDR3 spans 13 amino acids. CDR3 loop: CAWSQGPGNTIYF. CDR3 DNA: TGTGCCTGGAGTCAGGGGCCCGGAAACACCATATATTTT.

The chain couples TRBV25-1 to TRBJ2-7, with TRBD1 matching 9 bases. This CDR3 comprises 14 residues. Looked up from germline, CDR1 is MGHDK and CDR2 is SYGVNS. With 6 bases clipped from V and 4 bases from J, the junction kept 7 bases outside the gene matches. The CDR3 reads CASREDRGGYEQYF. The CDR3 nucleotides read TGTGCCAGCAGAGAGGACAGGGGAGGGTACGAGCAGTACTTC.

The chain is built from TRBV5-5 and TRBJ2-2; D may be TRBD1 (5 bases). The CDR3 totals 15 residues. V was shortened by 5 bases and J by 3 bases, with 14 bases between the two germline ends. Per germline, CDR1 SGHKS and CDR2 YYEKEE (reference sequence). The CDR3 here is CASRAGRMDTGELFF. The CDR3 DNA follows: TGTGCCAGCAGAGCAGGGCGTATGGACACCGGGGAGCTGTTTTTT.

The CDR3 nucleotides are TGTGCCAGTAGTAGGCTAGCGGGATACAATGAGCAGTTCTTC. It yields the protein CASSRLAGYNEQFF. This chain uses TRBV19 with TRBJ2-1; 9 nucleotides agree with TRBD2. The CDR3 length is 14 residues. CDR1 LNHDA and CDR2 SQIVND come from the germline V gene (reference sequence). The junction had 2 bases not matched to a gene; V was cut back by 4 bases and J by 4 bases. Filled out from reference TRBV19 and TRBJ2-1, the complete variable domain reads DGGITQSPKYLFRKEGQNVTLSCEQNLNHDAMYWYRQDPGQGLRLIYYSQIVNDFQKGDIAEGYSVSREKKESFPLTVTSAQKNPTAFYLCASSRLAGYNEQFFGPGTRLTVL.

The gene calls are TRBV5-5 and TRBJ2-5; 11 positions match TRBD2. Per the germline V gene, CDR1 is SGHKS and CDR2 is YYEKEE (reference sequence). The CDR3 has 15 residues. The V and J ends lost 5 bases and 2 bases, in that order; junction bases with no gene match: 5. The CDR3 DNA is TGTGCCAGCAGTTTGACTAGCGGGGCTCAAGAGACCCAGTACTTC. Translated: CASSLTSGAQETQYF.

The V gene is TRBV11-3, the J gene TRBJ2-1; TRBD2 matches 10 bases. Germline loops: CDR1 SGHNT, CDR2 YENEEA. With V trimmed by 3 bases and J by 8 bases, 16 bases remained unmatched. This CDR3 is built from 18 residues. CDR3 residues: CASSFWVLAGAIGDEQFF. The DNA for the CDR3 is TGTGCCAGCAGCTTTTGGGTGCTAGCGGGGGCCATCGGGGATGAGCAGTTCTTC.

V usage is TRBV27 and J usage is TRBJ1-5; no firm D call. CDR1 and CDR2 (germline): MNHEY, SMNVEV (reference sequence). Trimming took off 2 bases at V and 5 bases at J, with 7 bases between the two ends. This CDR3 is built from 13 residues. The CDR3 DNA is TGTGCCAGCAGTTTAAACCGAGATCAGCCCCAGCATTTT. Protein sequence: CASSLNRDQPQHF.

The chain has TRBV28 and TRBJ2-1, with 8 bases aligning to TRBD2. Looked up from germline, CDR1 is MDHEN and CDR2 is SYDVKM. Trimming cost V 0 bases and J 6 bases; bases outside gene matches: 7. The CDR3 runs 16 residues. For the CDR3, the DNA is TGTGCCAGCAGTTTATGGGTGGGACTAGGGACCAATGAGCAGTTCTTC. Its translation: CASSLWVGLGTNEQFF.

The chain has TRBV4-3 and TRBJ1-1; TRBD1 matches 12 bases. Germline lookup yields CDR1 LGHNA and CDR2 YSLEER. The CDR3 is made up of 16 amino acids. J gave up 5 bases and V 3 bases, and 7 bases lay outside the gene matches. CDR3 bases: TGCGCCAGCAGCCAGGGGACAGGGGGCGGGGGGACTGAAGCTTTCTTT. It codes for CASSQGTGGGGTEAFF.

V gene TRBV7-9 combines with J gene TRBJ2-1; 7 positions agree with TRBD2. Germline V lookup: CDR1 SEHNR, CDR2 FQNEAQ (reference sequence). V gave up 1 base and J gave up 2 bases; unmatched junction bases: 2. This CDR3 region has 15 residues. The CDR3 loop reads CASSLDGLAYNEQFF. CDR3 bases: TGTGCCAGCAGCTTAGACGGACTAGCCTACAATGAGCAGTTCTTC.